The 16 T cell receptor beta chains listed next were all sequenced from one sample in a study of T cell responses to AZD1222 COVID-19 vaccine (dated by TCRdb to 2020 to 2023). This sample's time point label indicates: baseline before first vaccination. The method was the immunoSEQ multiplex PCR assay. This is the immuneACCESS table as TCRdb keeps it, with only in-frame sequences that have V and J called. A part of the clones is gone; compared with another copy, unresolved V genes explain less than half, and the rest is unexplained. The sample table records 150,000 to 200,000 clones; 94% of these occur just once. 7.5% to 10% of the sample belongs to the ten largest clones. Source: peripheral blood, taken on day 0 of AZD1222 vaccination. These receptors came from an adult in good health.

The chain uses TRBV7-2 and TRBJ2-2, with D unresolved. This CDR3 comprises 14 residues. V lost 5 bases and J 5 bases, leaving 12 bases between the germline ends. Looked up from germline, CDR1 is SGHTA and CDR2 is FQGNSA. CDR3 sequence: CASSPKVRTGELFF. The DNA of the CDR3 is TGTGCCAGCAGCCCGAAGGTACGGACCGGGGAGCTGTTTTTT. Full variable domain (missing parts from reference TRBV7-2 and TRBJ2-2): GAGVSQSPSNKVTEKGKDVELRCDPISGHTALYWYRQSLGQGLEFLIYFQGNSAPDKSGLPSDRFSAERTGGSVSTLTIQRTQQEDSAVYLCASSPKVRTGELFFGEGSRLTVL.

The chain uses TRBV6-6 and TRBJ1-4; 8 nucleotides match TRBD1. The CDR3 spans 14 residues. V dropped 6 bases and J dropped 7; count of bases not matched to a gene: 7. Germline V gene data show CDR1 as MNHNY and CDR2 as SVGAGI (reference sequence). The DNA of the CDR3 is TGTGCCAGCAGCCGAGGACAGGGCGGTGAAAAACTGTTTTTT. It codes for CASSRGQGGEKLFF.

This clone was recorded only once. The V and J genes are TRBV19 and TRBJ1-2; D may be TRBD1 (5 bases). V lost 7 bases to trimming and J lost 0 bases, with 18 bases between them. CDR1 and CDR2 (germline): LNHDA, SQIVND (reference sequence). The length of the CDR3 is 16 residues. The CDR3 loop reads CASNMWAGLANYGYTF. The CDR3, as DNA: TGTGCCAGTAACATGTGGGCAGGGCTCGCTAACTATGGCTACACCTTC.

This chain connects TRBV5-1 to TRBJ2-1, with 9 bases fitting TRBD2. Trimming cost V 0 bases and J 7 bases; bases outside gene matches: 5. The CDR3 runs to 15 residues. CDR1 is SGHRS, CDR2 YFSETQ, per germline. CDR3 nucleotides: TGCGCCAGCAGCTTGGTCGCGGGAGGGCCTAATGAGCAGTTCTTC. The encoded protein is CASSLVAGGPNEQFF.

The rearrangement uses TRBV7-2 and TRBJ2-6; tentative D call: TRBD2 (5 bases). Trimming removed 2 bases from V and 0 bases from J, with 11 bases in between. CDR3 length: 17 amino acids. The germline V gene has CDR1 SGHTA and CDR2 FQGNSA. CDR3 nucleotides: TGTGCCAGCAGCTTATCGGGATCCCGCTCTGGGGCCAACGTCCTGACTTTC. Translated: CASSLSGSRSGANVLTF.

The chain has TRBV27 and TRBJ2-7, with D unresolved. From germline, CDR1 is MNHEY and CDR2 SMNVEV (reference sequence). Trimming left V 2 bases short and J 2 bases short, with 10 bases between. CDR3 size: 14 residues. The CDR3 loop reads CASSLGKGAYEQYF. The CDR3 bases are TGTGCCAGCAGTTTAGGGAAGGGTGCCTACGAGCAGTACTTC.

The chain joins TRBV9 to TRBJ1-6; no definite D call. Germline lookup yields CDR1 SGDLS and CDR2 YYNGEE. This CDR3 is built from 12 residues. Trimming stripped 2 bases from V and 10 bases from J, with 7 bases between. CDR3 sequence (DNA): TGTGCCAGCAGCGTTGAGTTCTCACCCCTCCACTTT. Protein: CASSVEFSPLHF.

V usage is TRBV7-8 and J usage is TRBJ2-7; the match to TRBD2 covers 8 bases. Germline V gene sequence: CDR1 SGHVS, CDR2 FQNEAQ. V lost 10 bases and J lost 0; bases outside the gene matches: 17. This CDR3 has 17 residues. The CDR3 DNA sequence: TGTGCCACCAAAATATTTGGTCTAGCGGGCCTCTCCTACGAGCAGTACTTC. Encoded protein: CATKIFGLAGLSYEQYF.

V and J are TRBV19 and TRBJ1-4; D may be TRBD1 (6 bases). Germline CDR1 reads LNHDA; CDR2 reads SQIVND (reference sequence). CDR3 length: 16 residues. Trimming removed 6 bases at V and 8 bases at J, with 22 bases between. CDR3 in amino acids: CASRPRQDLQSEKLFF. DNA for the CDR3: TGTGCCAGTAGACCGCGACAGGACCTGCAAAGCGAAAAACTGTTTTTT.

The chain employs TRBV18 and TRBJ2-7; D not resolved. The V end lost 5 bases, the J end lost 7 bases, and 9 bases lay between the germline ends. This CDR3 comprises 11 residues. Germline V CDR1 and CDR2: KGHSH, LQKENI. CDR3: CASSTGREQYF. The CDR3 DNA follows: TGTGCCAGCTCAACTGGACGGGAGCAGTACTTC.

The rearrangement uses TRBV4-2 and TRBJ2-5, with D perhaps matching TRBD1 or TRBD2 (5 bases each). This CDR3 region has 14 residues. The germline V gene has CDR1 LGHNA and CDR2 YNFKEQ. Trimming took off 3 bases at V and 7 bases at J, with 15 bases between the two ends. CDR3 sequence reads: CASSHTDGAATQYF. The CDR3 DNA reads as TGTGCCAGCAGCCACACCGACGGGGCCGCGACCCAGTACTTC.

The V gene is TRBV28, the J gene TRBJ2-1; 8 bases agree with TRBD1. The germline V gene has CDR1 MDHEN and CDR2 SYDVKM. Losses at the gene ends were 1 base for V and 9 bases for J; bases not matched to a gene: 8. This CDR3 comprises 15 residues. This CDR3 reads CASSLLGPGGSEQFF. CDR3 nucleotides: TGTGCCAGCAGTTTATTAGGTCCAGGGGGCAGTGAGCAGTTCTTC.

The rearrangement links TRBV10-1 to TRBJ2-3; D possibly uses TRBD1 or TRBD2 (6 bases each). The CDR3 runs to 13 residues. The V end lost 2 bases, the J end lost 4 bases, and 7 bases lay between the germline ends. Germline CDR1 reads WNHNN; CDR2 reads SYGVQD (reference sequence). This CDR3 reads CASSERGADTQYF. The CDR3 bases are TGCGCCAGCAGTGAGAGGGGGGCAGATACGCAGTATTTT.

In this sample, this clone turned up once. This chain joins TRBV27 and TRBJ1-1; D is unclear. The CDR3 totals 14 residues. V shed 6 bases and J shed 2 bases, with 13 bases lying between them. The germline gives CDR1 MNHEY, CDR2 SMNVEV (reference sequence). For the CDR3, the DNA is TGTGCCAGCAGGGTACGGGAGTTTAACACTGAAGCTTTCTTT. This encodes CASRVREFNTEAFF.

The chain recombines TRBV27 with TRBJ2-5, with 7 bases identical to TRBD1. The CDR3 runs 16 residues. Trimming at V came to 5 bases and at J to 5 bases, leaving 14 bases not matched to a gene. CDR1 is MNHEY and CDR2 is SMNVEV in the germline V gene (reference sequence). The chain's CDR3 is CASSTTGTDKRETQYF. The DNA of the CDR3 is TGTGCCAGCAGTACAACCGGGACAGACAAGAGGGAGACCCAGTACTTC.

The chain carries TRBV18 and TRBJ2-1; D might be TRBD1 (6 bases). Germline lookup yields CDR1 KGHSH and CDR2 LQKENI. V was pared by 4 bases and J by 8 bases, with 18 bases between. This CDR3 comprises 15 residues. The CDR3 protein is CASSQSTGHSDEQFF. The CDR3 DNA sequence: TGTGCCAGCTCACAATCGACAGGTCATTCGGATGAGCAGTTCTTC. Filled out from reference TRBV18 and TRBJ2-1, the complete variable domain reads NAGVMQNPRHLVRRRGQEARLRCSPMKGHSHVYWYRQLPEEGLKFMVYLQKENIIDESGMPKERFSAEFPKEGPSILRIQQVVRGDSAAYFCASSQSTGHSDEQFFGPGTRLTVL.